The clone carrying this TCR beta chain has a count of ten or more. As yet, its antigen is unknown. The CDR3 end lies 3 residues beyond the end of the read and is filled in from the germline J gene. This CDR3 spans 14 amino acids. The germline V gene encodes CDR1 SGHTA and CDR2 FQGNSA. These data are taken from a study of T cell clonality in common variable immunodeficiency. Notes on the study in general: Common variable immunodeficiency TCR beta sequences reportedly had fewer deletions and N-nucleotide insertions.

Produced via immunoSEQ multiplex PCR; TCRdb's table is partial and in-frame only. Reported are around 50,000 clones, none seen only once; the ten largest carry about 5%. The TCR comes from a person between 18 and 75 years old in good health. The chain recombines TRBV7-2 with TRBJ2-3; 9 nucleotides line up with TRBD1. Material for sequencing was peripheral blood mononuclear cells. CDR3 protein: CASNPQGAREAQYF. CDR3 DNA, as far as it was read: TGTGCCAGCAACCCACAGGGGGCGCGGGAAGCG.